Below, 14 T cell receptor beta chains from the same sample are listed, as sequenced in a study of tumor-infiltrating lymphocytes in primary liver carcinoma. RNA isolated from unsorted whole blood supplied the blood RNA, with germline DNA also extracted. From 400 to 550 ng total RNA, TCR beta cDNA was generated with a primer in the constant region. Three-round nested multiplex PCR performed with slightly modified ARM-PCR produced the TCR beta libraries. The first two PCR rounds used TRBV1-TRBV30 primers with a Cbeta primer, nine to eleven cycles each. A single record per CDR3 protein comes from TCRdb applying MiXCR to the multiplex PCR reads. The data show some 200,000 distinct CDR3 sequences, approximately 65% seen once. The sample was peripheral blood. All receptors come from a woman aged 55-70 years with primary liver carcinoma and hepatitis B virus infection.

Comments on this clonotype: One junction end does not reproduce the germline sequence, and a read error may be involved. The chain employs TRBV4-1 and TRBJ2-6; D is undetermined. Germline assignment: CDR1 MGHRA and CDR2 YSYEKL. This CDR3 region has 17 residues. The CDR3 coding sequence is TGCACCAGTAGCCAAGTTGTCGGAACCTCTGGGGCCAACGTCCTGACTTTC. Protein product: CTSSQVVGTSGANVLTF.

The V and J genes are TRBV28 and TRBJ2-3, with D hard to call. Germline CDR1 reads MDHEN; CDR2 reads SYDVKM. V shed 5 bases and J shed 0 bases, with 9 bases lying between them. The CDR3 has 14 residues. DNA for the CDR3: TGTGCCAGCAGTAGTACCGGGAGCACAGATACGCAGTATTTT. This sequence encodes CASSSTGSTDTQYF.

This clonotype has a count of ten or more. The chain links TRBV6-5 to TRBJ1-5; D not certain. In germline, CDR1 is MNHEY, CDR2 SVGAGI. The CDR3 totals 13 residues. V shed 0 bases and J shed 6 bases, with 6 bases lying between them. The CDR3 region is CASSYSRSQPQHF. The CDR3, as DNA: TGTGCCAGCAGTTACTCGAGGAGTCAGCCCCAGCATTTT.

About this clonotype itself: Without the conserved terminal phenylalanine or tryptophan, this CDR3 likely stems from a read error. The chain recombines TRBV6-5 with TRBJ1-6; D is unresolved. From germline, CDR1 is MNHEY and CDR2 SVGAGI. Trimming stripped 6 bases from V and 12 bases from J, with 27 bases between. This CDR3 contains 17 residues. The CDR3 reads CASSQSMGVGENRPLHS. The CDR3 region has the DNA TGTGCCAGCAGCCAGAGTATGGGCGTTGGGGAAAATCGACCCCTCCACTCT.

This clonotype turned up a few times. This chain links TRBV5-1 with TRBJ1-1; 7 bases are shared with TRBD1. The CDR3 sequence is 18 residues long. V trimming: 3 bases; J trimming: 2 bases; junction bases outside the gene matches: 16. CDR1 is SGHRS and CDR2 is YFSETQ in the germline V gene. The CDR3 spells CASSWTVGQIRSNTEAFF. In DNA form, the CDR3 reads TGCGCCAGCAGCTGGACCGTGGGACAGATAAGATCTAACACTGAAGCTTTCTTT.

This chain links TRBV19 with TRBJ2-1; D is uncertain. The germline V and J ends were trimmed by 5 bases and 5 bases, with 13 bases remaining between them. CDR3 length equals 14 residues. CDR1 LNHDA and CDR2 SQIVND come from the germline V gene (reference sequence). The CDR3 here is CASSVVGQNNEQFF. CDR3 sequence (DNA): TGTGCCAGTAGTGTGGTGGGCCAAAACAATGAGCAGTTCTTC. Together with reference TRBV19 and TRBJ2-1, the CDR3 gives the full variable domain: DGGITQSPKYLFRKEGQNVTLSCEQNLNHDAMYWYRQDPGQGLRLIYYSQIVNDFQKGDIAEGYSVSREKKESFPLTVTSAQKNPTAFYLCASSVVGQNNEQFFGPGTRLTVL.

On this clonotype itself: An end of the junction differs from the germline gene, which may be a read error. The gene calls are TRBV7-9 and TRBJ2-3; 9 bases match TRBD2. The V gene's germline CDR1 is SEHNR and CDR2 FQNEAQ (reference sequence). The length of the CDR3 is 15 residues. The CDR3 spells CTSSQRLAATDTQYF. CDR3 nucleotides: TGTACCAGCAGCCAACGACTAGCGGCCACAGATACGCAGTATTTT. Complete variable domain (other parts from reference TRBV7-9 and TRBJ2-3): DTGVSQNPRHKITKRGQNVTFRCDPISEHNRLYWYRQTLGQGPEFLTYFQNEAQLEKSRLLSDRFSAERPKGSFSTLEIQRTEQGDSAMYLCTSSQRLAATDTQYFGPGTRLTVL.

In DNA form, the CDR3 reads TGTGCCAGCAGCTTAAGAGGGTCATGGCACGCTGAAGCTTTCTTT. It encodes CASSLRGSWHAEAFF. J is TRBJ1-1 and V is TRBV11-2; D call uncertain. V was clipped by 2 bases and J by 6 bases, with 16 bases between them. This CDR3 region has 15 residues. Germline CDR1 SGHAT, CDR2 FQNNGV.

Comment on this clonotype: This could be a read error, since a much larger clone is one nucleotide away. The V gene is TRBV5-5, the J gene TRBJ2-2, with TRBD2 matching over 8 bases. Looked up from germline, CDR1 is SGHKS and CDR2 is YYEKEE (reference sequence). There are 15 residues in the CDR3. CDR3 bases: TGTGCCAACAGCCCCGGGGGGGGGAACACCGGGGAGCTGTTTTTT. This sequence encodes CANSPGGGNTGELFF.

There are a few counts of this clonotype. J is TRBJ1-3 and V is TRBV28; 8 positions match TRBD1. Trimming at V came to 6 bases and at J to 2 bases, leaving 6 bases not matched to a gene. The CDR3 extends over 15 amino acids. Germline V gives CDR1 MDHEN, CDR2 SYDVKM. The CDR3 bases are TGTGCCAGCAGCCGACAGGGGCTGACTGGAAACACCATATATTTT. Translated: CASSRQGLTGNTIYF.

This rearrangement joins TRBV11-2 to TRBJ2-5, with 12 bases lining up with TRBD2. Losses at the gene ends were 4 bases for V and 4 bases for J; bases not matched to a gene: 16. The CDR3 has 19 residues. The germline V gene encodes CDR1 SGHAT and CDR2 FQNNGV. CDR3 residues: CASSSGRLLAGGRGETQYF. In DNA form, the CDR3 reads TGTGCCAGCAGCTCTGGTAGGCTTCTAGCGGGAGGGCGGGGAGAGACCCAGTACTTC.

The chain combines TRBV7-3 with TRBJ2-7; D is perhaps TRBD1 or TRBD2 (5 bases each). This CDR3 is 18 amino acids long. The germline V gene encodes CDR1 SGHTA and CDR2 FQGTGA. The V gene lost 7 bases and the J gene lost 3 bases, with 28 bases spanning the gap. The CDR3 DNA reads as TGTGCCAGCATCCTAGGGTCTCCGGGGCCCTACGTTCTCTACGAGCAGTACTTC. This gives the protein CASILGSPGPYVLYEQYF.

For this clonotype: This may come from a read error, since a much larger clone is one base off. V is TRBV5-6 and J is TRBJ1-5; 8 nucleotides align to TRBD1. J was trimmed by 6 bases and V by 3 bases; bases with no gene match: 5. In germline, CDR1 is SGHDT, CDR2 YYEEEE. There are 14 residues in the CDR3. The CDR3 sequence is CASSSQTGAQPQHF. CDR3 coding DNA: TGTGCCAGCAGCTCCCAGACAGGGGCTCAGCCCCAGCATTTT.

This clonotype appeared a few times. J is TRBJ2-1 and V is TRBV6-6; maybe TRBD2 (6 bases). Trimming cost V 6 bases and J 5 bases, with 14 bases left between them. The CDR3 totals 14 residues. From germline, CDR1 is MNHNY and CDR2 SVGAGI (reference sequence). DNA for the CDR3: TGTGCCAGCAGGCTTGGAGGGCCCGACAATGAGCAGTTCTTC. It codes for CASRLGGPDNEQFF.